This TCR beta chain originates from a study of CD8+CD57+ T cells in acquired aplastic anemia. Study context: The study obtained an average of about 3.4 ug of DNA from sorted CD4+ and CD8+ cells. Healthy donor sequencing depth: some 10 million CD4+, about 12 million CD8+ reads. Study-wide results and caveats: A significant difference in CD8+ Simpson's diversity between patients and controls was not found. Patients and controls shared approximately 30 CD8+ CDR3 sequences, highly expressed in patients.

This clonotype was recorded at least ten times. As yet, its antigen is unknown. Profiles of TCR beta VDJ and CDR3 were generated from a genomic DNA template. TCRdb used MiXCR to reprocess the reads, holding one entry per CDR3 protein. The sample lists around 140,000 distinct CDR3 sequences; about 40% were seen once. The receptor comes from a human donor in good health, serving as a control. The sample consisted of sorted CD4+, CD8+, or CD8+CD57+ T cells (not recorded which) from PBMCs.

The CDR3 here is CSAITSGGTGELFF. In nucleotides, the CDR3 is TGCAGCGCCATAACTAGCGGGGGGACCGGGGAGCTGTTTTTT. This chain joins TRBV29-1 and TRBJ2-2; 12 positions agree with TRBD2. The CDR3 runs to 14 residues. The trim removed 7 bases at V and 5 bases at J, leaving 5 bases unmatched. Germline-derived CDR1 and CDR2 are SQVTM and ANQGSEA.